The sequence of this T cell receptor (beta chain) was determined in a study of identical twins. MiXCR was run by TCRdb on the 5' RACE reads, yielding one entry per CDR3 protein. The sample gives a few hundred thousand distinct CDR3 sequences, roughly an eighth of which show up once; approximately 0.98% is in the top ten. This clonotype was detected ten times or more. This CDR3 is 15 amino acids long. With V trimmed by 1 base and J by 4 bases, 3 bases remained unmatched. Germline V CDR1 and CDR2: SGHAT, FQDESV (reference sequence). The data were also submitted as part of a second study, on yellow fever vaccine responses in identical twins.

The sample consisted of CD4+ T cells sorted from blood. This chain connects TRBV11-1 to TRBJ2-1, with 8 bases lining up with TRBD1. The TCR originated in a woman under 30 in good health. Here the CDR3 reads CASSLVDRVYNEQFF. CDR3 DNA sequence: TGTGCCAGCAGCTTAGTGGACAGGGTATACAATGAGCAGTTCTTC.